This is a list of T cell receptor beta chains from one sample in a study of blood T cells in healthy people across ages. TCRdb independently ran MiXCR on the 5' RACE reads; one entry per CDR3 protein. This table has about 670,000 distinct CDR3 sequences, 52% appearing once. Sequenced material: blood. The source of these receptors is a woman older than 75 in good health. Each CDR3 is given with its conserved first and last residue. D genes are given only for firm matches. Clone size, where shown, is once, few, many, or a class for clones that have expanded.

many	TRBV6-6	TRBJ1-5	.	TGTGCCAGCAGCCAACTTGCTGCGGGCAGTAATCAGCCCCAGCATTTT	CASSQLAAGSNQPQHF
many	TRBV7-2	TRBJ2-3	.	TGTGCCAGCAGCTTAGAAGCCGGGCTCCGGGTTAGGCAGTATTTT	CASSLEAGLRVRQYF
.	TRBV6-6	TRBJ1-5	.	TGTGCCAGCAGTCAGGATATGCCGGGGAGCAATCAGCCCCAGCATTTT	CASSQDMPGSNQPQHF
.	TRBV28	TRBJ1-6	TRBD1	TGTGCCAGCAGTTCGGGGACAGACTCCTATAATTCACCCCTCCACTTT	CASSSGTDSYNSPLHF
many	TRBV29-1	TRBJ1-2	.	TGCAGCGTTGAAGGTGGTACGGGGGCCGAATATGGCTACACCTTC	CSVEGGTGAEYGYTF
.	TRBV30	TRBJ2-7	.	TGTGCCTGGAGTGAAAGGGGGGCACCCTACGAGCAGTACTTC	CAWSERGAPYEQYF
.	TRBV7-2	TRBJ2-1	.	TGTGCCAGCAGCTTAGAACGGGATCCCTACAATGAGCAGTTCTTC	CASSLERDPYNEQFF
many	TRBV3-1	TRBJ1-4	TRBD1	TGTGCCAGCAGCCCGGGGACAGGTGGTGAAAAACTGTTTTTT	CASSPGTGGEKLFF
.	TRBV4-2	TRBJ1-6	.	TGTGCCAGCAGCCAAGCGGAGCAGGATAATTCACCCCTCCACTTT	CASSQAEQDNSPLHF
.	TRBV15	TRBJ1-2	.	TGTGCCACCAGCAAAGATTATGAATACGTCGGCTACACCTTC	CATSKDYEYVGYTF
.	TRBV6-6	TRBJ1-1	TRBD1	TGTGCCAGCGGGAGGGGGCGTACTGAAGCTTTCTTT	CASGRGRTEAFF
many	TRBV5-1	TRBJ2-5	TRBD1	TGCGCCAGCAGCTCCCACCGGGACAGGGCTCCCGAGACCCAGTACTTC	CASSSHRDRAPETQYF
.	TRBV28	TRBJ1-5	.	TGTGCCAGCAGTTTATTTACAGGAGTCTACCATAGCAACCAGCCCCAGCATTTT	CASSLFTGVYHSNQPQHF
.	TRBV11-2	TRBJ2-5	.	TGTGCCAGCAGCCGGACTACTATGGAGCAGTACTTC	CASSRTTMEQYF
.	TRBV5-5	TRBJ2-3	TRBD2	TGTGCCAGCAGCTTGGTAGGCCTAGCGGGGAGGGTAGATACGCAGTATTTT	CASSLVGLAGRVDTQYF
.	TRBV5-1	TRBJ2-7	.	TGCGCCAGCAGCTTCCCCGACAAGGACGAGCAGTACTTC	CASSFPDKDEQYF
.	TRBV12-3/TRBV12-4	TRBJ2-4	TRBD2	TGTGCCAGCAGTTTAGCCGGGACTAGTTTGTACTTC	CASSLAGTSLYF
many	TRBV20-1	TRBJ2-3	TRBD2	TGCAGTGCGACCGGGACTACCAGCACAGATACGCAGTATTTT	CSATGTTSTDTQYF
many	TRBV3-1	TRBJ2-1	.	TGTGCCAGCAGCCGGGTGGATGAGCAGTTCTTC	CASSRVDEQFF
.	TRBV2	TRBJ2-2	.	TGTGCCAGCAGTGAAAGGGCCGGGGAGCTGTTTTTT	CASSERAGELFF
.	TRBV6-5	TRBJ1-2	.	TGTGCCAGCCGGGCGGCATCAACCCGCCCGCTTGGCTACACCTTC	CASRAASTRPLGYTF
.	TRBV18	TRBJ2-1	.	TGTGCCAGCTCACCTCTTGTCGGGGGTCACAATGAGCAGTTCTTC	CASSPLVGGHNEQFF
few	TRBV6-1	TRBJ1-1	.	TGTGCCAGCACGCCCCGGGGGACTGAAGCTTTCTTT	CASTPRGTEAFF
many	TRBV20-1	TRBJ2-1	.	TGCAGTGCTAGACTACTAGCCCCTGGCAATGAGCAGTTCTTC	CSARLLAPGNEQFF
.	TRBV2	TRBJ2-1	TRBD2	TGTGCCAGCAGGTTGACTAGCGGGAGCTCCTACAATGAGCAGTTCTTC	CASRLTSGSSYNEQFF
few	TRBV30	TRBJ1-5	.	TGTGCCTGGAGCAAAGGGTCTAACGGTCAGCCCCAGCATTTT	CAWSKGSNGQPQHF
.	TRBV6-2/TRBV6-3	TRBJ1-5	.	TGTGCCAGCAGTTTACCGGGTCCGTATAGCAATCAGCCCCAGCATTTT	CASSLPGPYSNQPQHF
once	TRBV29-1	TRBJ2-1	TRBD2	TGCAGCGTGGGGGGACTAGCGAGGCCTGAGCAGTTCTTC	CSVGGLARPEQFF
.	TRBV15	TRBJ2-5	.	TGTGCCACCAGCAGAGATCCCGGGAAAACCGAGATCCCGTACTTC	CATSRDPGKTEIPYF
few	TRBV20-1	TRBJ1-5	.	TGCAGTGCACCCGAGGGGGTCCGCGGGAGCAATCAGCCCCAGCATTTT	CSAPEGVRGSNQPQHF
.	TRBV10-3	TRBJ1-1	.	TGTGCCATCGGGGGATATCCGGTGAACACTGAAGCTTTCTTT	CAIGGYPVNTEAFF
.	TRBV20-1	TRBJ1-2	.	TGCAGTGTTGAACTTGGACAGAACTATGGCTACACCTTC	CSVELGQNYGYTF
.	TRBV4-3	TRBJ2-7	.	TGCGCCAGCAGCCAAGAAGTGCCTAGGGCGGGCATCTACGAGCAGTACTTC	CASSQEVPRAGIYEQYF
.	TRBV12-3/TRBV12-4	TRBJ2-1	TRBD1	TGTGCCAGCACCCGGGACAGGATAGAGGATGAGCAGTTCTTC	CASTRDRIEDEQFF
.	TRBV20-1	TRBJ2-2	.	TGCAGTGCTAAGGTTTCTGCGACAATGTTATCCGGGGAGCTGTTTTTT	CSAKVSATMLSGELFF
once	TRBV7-8	TRBJ1-5	.	TGTGCCAGCAGCCCTGGGGCGAGGGACTATAGCAATCAGCCCCAGCATTTT	CASSPGARDYSNQPQHF
.	TRBV20-1	TRBJ2-1	TRBD2	TGCAGTCATCCGGGACTAGCCAACAATGAGCAGTTCTTC	CSHPGLANNEQFF
many	TRBV20-1	TRBJ1-4	TRBD1	TGCAGTGCTAGTGAGGGGGGACAGGGTGAAAAACTGTTTTTT	CSASEGGQGEKLFF
many	TRBV28	TRBJ2-1	TRBD1	TGTGCCAGCAGACCCGGACAGGTTGGGGCCAATGAGCAGTTCTTC	CASRPGQVGANEQFF
.	TRBV27	TRBJ2-7	.	TGTGCCAGCAGCCGTCCGGGACGGAAGACCTACGAGCAGTACTTC	CASSRPGRKTYEQYF
.	TRBV12-3/TRBV12-4	TRBJ1-2	.	TGTGCCAGCAGTTTATGGGGGGATGGCTACACCTTC	CASSLWGDGYTF
many	TRBV19	TRBJ2-5	.	TGTGCCAGTAGTATAGACGGGGAAGAGACCCAGTACTTC	CASSIDGEETQYF
once	TRBV6-5	TRBJ2-7	TRBD2	TGTGCCAGCAGCCTCGGGGGGGGTTCCTACGTGCAGTACTTC	CASSLGGGSYVQYF
many	TRBV3-1	TRBJ2-6	.	TGTGCCAGCAGCCAACCAGGTGCCAACGTCCTGACTTTC	CASSQPGANVLTF
.	TRBV15	TRBJ1-5	.	TGTGCCACCAGCAGAGACAGGGAGTCAGCGGGTCAGCCCCAGCATTTT	CATSRDRESAGQPQHF
.	TRBV12-3/TRBV12-4	TRBJ1-2	.	TGTGGAGGGGGGCTCTATGGCTACACCTTC	CGGGLYGYTF
.	TRBV25-1	TRBJ2-1	TRBD1	TGTGCCAGCAGTGAACCAGCGTACAGGGGGCACAGTGGAGAGCAGTTCTTC	CASSEPAYRGHSGEQFF
many	TRBV20-1	TRBJ1-1	.	TGCAGTGCTAGGCCGGGGACAACGAACACTGAAGCTTTCTTT	CSARPGTTNTEAFF
many	TRBV5-1	TRBJ2-1	TRBD2	TGCGCCAGCAGTTCAGGTTTCCCGCTAGCGGGAGGCGGCGATGAGCAGTTCTTC	CASSSGFPLAGGGDEQFF
.	TRBV4-1	TRBJ2-1	TRBD2	TGCGCCAGCAGCCCTAGCGGGTTACCGAGCTCCTACAATGAGCAGTTCTTC	CASSPSGLPSSYNEQFF
.	TRBV25-1	TRBJ2-3	.	TGTGCCAGCAGTGAATTGCAGGGCGGTTTCACAGATACGCAGTATTTT	CASSELQGGFTDTQYF
few	TRBV3-1	TRBJ2-5	.	TGTGCCAGCAGCCAAGGAGGGTTACACGAGACCCAGTACTTC	CASSQGGLHETQYF
.	TRBV12-3/TRBV12-4	TRBJ2-3	TRBD2	TGTGCCAGCAGTACCGGGACTAGCGGGGCGACAGATACGCAGTATTTT	CASSTGTSGATDTQYF
.	TRBV4-1	TRBJ2-2	TRBD1	TGCGCCAGCAGCCAAGAATTCCAGGGGGCGAACACCGGGGAGCTGTTTTTT	CASSQEFQGANTGELFF
.	TRBV4-1	TRBJ2-6	.	TGCGCCAGCAGCCAAGCTGGGGCCAACGCCCTGACTTTC	CASSQAGANALTF
.	TRBV28	TRBJ2-3	TRBD2	TGTGCCAGCACCTCGAGCGGGGTTGGCACAGATACGCAGTATTTT	CASTSSGVGTDTQYF
few	TRBV6-6	TRBJ2-1	.	TGTGCCAGCAGTTATGGTGAGCAGTTCTTC	CASSYGEQFF
.	TRBV15	TRBJ2-7	.	TGTGCCACCAGCAGAGATAGCGAGACAGCTAGCTCCTACGAGCAGTACTTC	CATSRDSETASSYEQYF
.	TRBV2	TRBJ1-1	.	TGTGCCAGCAGTGATGAGCGTGCCGTCACTGAAGCTTTCTTT	CASSDERAVTEAFF